This T cell receptor (beta chain) was profiled in a study of blood T cell repertoires in COVID-19. For the study at large: T cells, B-cell-depleted T cells, or PBMCs supplied cDNA or gDNA.

TCRdb's table, derived via immunoSEQ multiplex PCR, lists solely in-frame clones and lacks some. Of 190,000 or so clones in the sample, 70% to 90% were seen once. The sequenced sample consisted of PBMCs or T cells enriched from blood (not recorded which). The sequence derives from a woman between 18 and 29 years old who had recovered from COVID-19.

The DNA for the CDR3 is TGTGCCAGCAGCACCGGACAGGCGAACTATGGCTACACCTTC. Protein: CASSTGQANYGYTF. The chain has TRBV5-6 and TRBJ1-2, with 7 positions matching TRBD1. V dropped 4 bases and J dropped 2; count of bases not matched to a gene: 5. Germline lookup yields CDR1 SGHDT and CDR2 YYEEEE. The CDR3 spans 14 residues.